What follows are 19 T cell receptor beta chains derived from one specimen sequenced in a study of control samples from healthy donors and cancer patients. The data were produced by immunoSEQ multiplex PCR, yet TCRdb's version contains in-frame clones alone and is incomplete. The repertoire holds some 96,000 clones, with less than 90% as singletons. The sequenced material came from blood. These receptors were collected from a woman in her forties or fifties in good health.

This CDR3 reads CASSFSRGALNYGYTF. CDR3 nucleotide sequence: TGTGCCAGCAGTTTCTCGAGGGGGGCTCTTAACTATGGCTACACCTTC. The rearrangement joins TRBV27 to TRBJ1-2, with D maybe TRBD1 (6 bases). The CDR3 is 16 residues long. CDR1 and CDR2 from the germline V gene are MNHEY and SMNVEV (reference sequence). V lost 3 bases and J lost 1, with 15 bases in between.

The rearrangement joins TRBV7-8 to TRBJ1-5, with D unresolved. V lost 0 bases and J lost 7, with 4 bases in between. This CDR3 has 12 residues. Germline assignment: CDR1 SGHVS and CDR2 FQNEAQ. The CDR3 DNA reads TGTGCCAGCAGCTTAGCCCAGCAGCCCCAGCATTTT. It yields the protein CASSLAQQPQHF.

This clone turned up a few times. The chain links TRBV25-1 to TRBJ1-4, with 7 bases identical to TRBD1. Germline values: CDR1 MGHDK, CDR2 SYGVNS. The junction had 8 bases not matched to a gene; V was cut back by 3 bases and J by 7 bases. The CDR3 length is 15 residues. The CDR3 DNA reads TGTGCCAGCAGTGACGTGAGACAGGGAGGTGAAAAACTGTTTTTT. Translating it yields CASSDVRQGGEKLFF.

DNA of the CDR3: TGTGCCAGCAGCGGCCGCGGGACAGAGAATTCACCCCTCCACTTT. Translated, it gives CASSGRGTENSPLHF. V usage is TRBV9 and J usage is TRBJ1-6; 7 positions agree with TRBD1. The trim removed 3 bases at V and 7 bases at J, leaving 7 bases unmatched. The CDR3 is 15 residues long. Germline V gene sequence: CDR1 SGDLS, CDR2 YYNGEE.

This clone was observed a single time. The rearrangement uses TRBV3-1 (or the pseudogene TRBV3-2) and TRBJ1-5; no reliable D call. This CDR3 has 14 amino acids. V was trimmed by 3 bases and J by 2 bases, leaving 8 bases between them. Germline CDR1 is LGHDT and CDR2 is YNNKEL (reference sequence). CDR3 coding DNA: TGTGCCAGCAGCCAGCGACATGGCAATCAGCCCCAGCATTTT. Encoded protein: CASSQRHGNQPQHF.

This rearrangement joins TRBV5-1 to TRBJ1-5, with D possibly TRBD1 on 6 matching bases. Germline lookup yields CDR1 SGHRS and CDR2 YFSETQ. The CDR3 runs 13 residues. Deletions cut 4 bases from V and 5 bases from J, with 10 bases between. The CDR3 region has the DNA TGCGCCAGCAGCGTGGGGGGGCATCAGCCCCAGCATTTT. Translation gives CASSVGGHQPQHF.

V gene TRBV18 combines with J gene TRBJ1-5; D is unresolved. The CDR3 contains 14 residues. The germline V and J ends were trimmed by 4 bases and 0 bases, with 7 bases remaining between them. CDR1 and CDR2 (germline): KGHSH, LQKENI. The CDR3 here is CASSLTDSNQPQHF. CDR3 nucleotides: TGTGCCAGCTCACTTACAGATAGCAATCAGCCCCAGCATTTT.

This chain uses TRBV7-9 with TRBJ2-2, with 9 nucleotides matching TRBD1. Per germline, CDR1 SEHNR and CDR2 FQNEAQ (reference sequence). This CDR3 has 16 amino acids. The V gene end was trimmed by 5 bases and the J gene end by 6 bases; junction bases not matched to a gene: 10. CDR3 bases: TGTGCCAGCAGCAACCGGGACAGGGACGTTCCCGGGGAGCTGTTTTTT. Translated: CASSNRDRDVPGELFF.

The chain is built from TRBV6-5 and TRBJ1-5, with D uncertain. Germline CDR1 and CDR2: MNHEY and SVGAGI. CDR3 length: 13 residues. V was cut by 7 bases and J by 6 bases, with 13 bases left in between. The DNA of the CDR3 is TGTGCCAGCAACCCCTCGCGGATTCAGCCCCAGCATTTT. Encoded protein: CASNPSRIQPQHF.

CDR3 bases: TGTGCCAGTAGTATCGCCGGGGAGCTGTTTTTT. The encoded protein is CASSIAGELFF. The rearrangement links TRBV19 to TRBJ2-2; D unresolved. Trimming shortened V by 3 bases and J by 6 bases, and 2 bases separated the two germline ends. Germline CDR1 and CDR2: LNHDA and SQIVND (reference sequence). The CDR3 covers 11 residues.

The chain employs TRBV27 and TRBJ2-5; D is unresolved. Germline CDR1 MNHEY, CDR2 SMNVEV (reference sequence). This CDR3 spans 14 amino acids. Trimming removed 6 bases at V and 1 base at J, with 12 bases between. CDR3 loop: CASRPLGPQETQYF. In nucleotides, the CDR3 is TGTGCCAGCAGGCCCCTCGGGCCCCAAGAGACCCAGTACTTC.

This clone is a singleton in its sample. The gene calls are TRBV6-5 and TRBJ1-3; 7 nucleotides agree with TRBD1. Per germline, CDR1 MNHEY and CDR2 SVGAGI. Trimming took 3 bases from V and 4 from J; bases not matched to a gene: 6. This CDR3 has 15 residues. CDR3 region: CASSYTGTAGNTIYF. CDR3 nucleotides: TGTGCCAGCAGTTATACCGGGACAGCCGGAAACACCATATATTTT.

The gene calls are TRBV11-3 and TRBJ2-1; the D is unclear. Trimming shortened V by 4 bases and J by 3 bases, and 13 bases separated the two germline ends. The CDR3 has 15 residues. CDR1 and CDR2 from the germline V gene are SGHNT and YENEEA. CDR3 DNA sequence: TGTGCCAGCAGCTCGGACCGTCGCCTCTACAATGAGCAGTTCTTC. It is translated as CASSSDRRLYNEQFF. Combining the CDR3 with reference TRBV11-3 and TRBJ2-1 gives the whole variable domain EAGVVQSPRYKIIEKKQPVAFWCNPISGHNTLYWYLQNLGQGPELLIRYENEEAVDDSQLPKDRFSAERLKGVDSTLKIQPAELGDSAVYLCASSSDRRLYNEQFFGPGTRLTVL.

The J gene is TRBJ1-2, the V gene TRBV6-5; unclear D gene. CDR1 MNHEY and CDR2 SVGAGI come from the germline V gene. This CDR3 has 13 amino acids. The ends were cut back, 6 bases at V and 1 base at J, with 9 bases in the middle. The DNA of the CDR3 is TGTGCCAGCAGGGTCGGGATTAACTATGGCTACACCTTC. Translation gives CASRVGINYGYTF.

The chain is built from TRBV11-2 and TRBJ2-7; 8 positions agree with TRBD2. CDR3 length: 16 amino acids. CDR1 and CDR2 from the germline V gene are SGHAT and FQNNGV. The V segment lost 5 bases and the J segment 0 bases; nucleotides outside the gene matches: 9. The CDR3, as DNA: TGTGCCAGCAGCCCGACATTAGGGACTAGCTCCTACGAGCAGTACGTC. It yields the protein CASSPTLGTSSYEQYV.

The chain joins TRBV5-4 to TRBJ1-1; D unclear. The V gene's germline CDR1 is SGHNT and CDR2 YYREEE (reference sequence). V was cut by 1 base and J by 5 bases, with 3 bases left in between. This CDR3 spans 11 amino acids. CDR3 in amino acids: CASSLRTEAFF. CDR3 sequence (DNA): TGTGCCAGCAGCTTGCGAACTGAAGCTTTCTTT.

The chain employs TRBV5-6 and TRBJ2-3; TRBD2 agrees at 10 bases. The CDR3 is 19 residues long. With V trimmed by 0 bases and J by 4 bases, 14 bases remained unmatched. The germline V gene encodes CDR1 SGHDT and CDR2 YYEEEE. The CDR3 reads CASSLAKVSGGSGADTQYF. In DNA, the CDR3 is TGTGCCAGCAGCTTGGCCAAGGTTAGCGGGGGGTCAGGAGCAGATACGCAGTATTTT.

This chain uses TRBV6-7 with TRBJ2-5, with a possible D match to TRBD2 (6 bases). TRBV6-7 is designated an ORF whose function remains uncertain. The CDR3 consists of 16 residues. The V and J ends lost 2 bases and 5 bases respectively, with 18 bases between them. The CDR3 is CASSYHTHSGRETQYF. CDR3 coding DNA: TGTGCCAGCAGTTACCACACTCACTCAGGGAGGGAGACCCAGTACTTC.

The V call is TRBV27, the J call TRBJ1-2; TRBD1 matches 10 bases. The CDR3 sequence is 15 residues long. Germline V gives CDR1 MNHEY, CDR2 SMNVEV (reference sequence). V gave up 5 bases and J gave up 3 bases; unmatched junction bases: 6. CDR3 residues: CASSPWDRGYYGYTF. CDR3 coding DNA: TGTGCCAGCAGTCCCTGGGACAGGGGATACTATGGCTACACCTTC.